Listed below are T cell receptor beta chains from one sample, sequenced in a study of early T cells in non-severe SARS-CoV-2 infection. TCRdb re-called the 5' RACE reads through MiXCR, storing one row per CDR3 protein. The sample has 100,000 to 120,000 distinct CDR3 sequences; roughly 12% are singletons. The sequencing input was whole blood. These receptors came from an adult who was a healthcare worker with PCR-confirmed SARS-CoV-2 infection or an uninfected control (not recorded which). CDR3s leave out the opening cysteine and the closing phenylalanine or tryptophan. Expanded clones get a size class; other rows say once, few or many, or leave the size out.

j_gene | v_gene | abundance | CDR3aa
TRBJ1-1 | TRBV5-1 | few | ASSSNRAITEAF
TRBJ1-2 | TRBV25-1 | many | ASSHSGGGYYGYT
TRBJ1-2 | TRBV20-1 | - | RTIGYT
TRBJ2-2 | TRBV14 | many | ASSHLGGNTGELF
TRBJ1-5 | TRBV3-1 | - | ASSQEGSHSNQPQH
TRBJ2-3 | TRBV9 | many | ASSVVGDTQY
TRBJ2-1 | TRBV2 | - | ASSVLSSYNEQF
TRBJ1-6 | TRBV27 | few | ASAKGAPSESPLH
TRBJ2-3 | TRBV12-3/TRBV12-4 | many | ASSLVGTDTQY
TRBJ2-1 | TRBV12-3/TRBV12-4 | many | ASSLHNEQF
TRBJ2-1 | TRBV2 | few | ASNLASGGGYEQF
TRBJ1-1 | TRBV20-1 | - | SARALTVFTEAF
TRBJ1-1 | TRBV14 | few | ASSQTRAVGEAF
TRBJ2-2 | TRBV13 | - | ASSPQGRFAGELF
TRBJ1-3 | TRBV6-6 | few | ASSRLGTGGPSGNTIY
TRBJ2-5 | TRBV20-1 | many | SARTQGSQETQY
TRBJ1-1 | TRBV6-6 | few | ASTAGNTEAF
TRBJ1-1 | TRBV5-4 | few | ASSPRQNINTEAF
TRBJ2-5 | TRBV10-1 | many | ASSPGQGAGETQY
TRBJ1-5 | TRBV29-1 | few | SVGGISNQPQH
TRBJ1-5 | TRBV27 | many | ASSFAGTKHQPQH
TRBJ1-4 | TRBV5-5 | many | ASSLRTEGLEKLF
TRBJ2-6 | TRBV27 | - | ASSALASGNRSGANVLT
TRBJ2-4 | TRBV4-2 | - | ASSQGPGGPGFAKNIQY
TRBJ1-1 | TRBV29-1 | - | SVEAGDGNEAF
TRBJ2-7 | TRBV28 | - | ATSSGTEIYEQY
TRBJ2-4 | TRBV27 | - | ASSLYGSQNIQY
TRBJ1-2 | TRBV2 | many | ASSEARTVIYGYT
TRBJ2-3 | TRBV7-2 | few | ASISDSPDTQY
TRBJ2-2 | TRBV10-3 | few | AISVWYGTGELF
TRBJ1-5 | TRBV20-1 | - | SARRKQFNQPQH
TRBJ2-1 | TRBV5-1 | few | ASSLASGSYNEQF
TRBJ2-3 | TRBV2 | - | ASSERAGITDTQY
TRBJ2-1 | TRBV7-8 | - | ASSSPPELAGGYREQF
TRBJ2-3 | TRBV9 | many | ASTRTGGSDTQY
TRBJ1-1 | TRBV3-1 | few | ASSTYRDRDSTEAF
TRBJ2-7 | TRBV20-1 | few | SATLIDEQY
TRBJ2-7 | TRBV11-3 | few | ASSQGLAGAGEQY
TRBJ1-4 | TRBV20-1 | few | SASGRVSGEKLF
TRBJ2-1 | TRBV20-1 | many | SARGVNEQF
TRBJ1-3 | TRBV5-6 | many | ASSWDRVGFGNTIY
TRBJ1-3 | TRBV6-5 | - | ASSYEEPSGNTIY
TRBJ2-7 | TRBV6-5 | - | ASSYGGPPLLSYEQY
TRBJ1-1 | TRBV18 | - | ASSPPSRIAEAF
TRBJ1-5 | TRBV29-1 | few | SVMDGGNQPQH
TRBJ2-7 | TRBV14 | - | ASSQDPRYEQY
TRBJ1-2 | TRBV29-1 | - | SVGDRGGYT
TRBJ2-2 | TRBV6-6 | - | ASSYPGASGSKGQTGELF